This T cell receptor beta chain was recovered during a study of neoadjuvant anti-PD-1 for oral cavity cancer. Study-wide results and limits: Higher pretreatment blood Treg/Th17 ratios correlated with higher pretreatment blood and lower post-treatment tumor TCRbeta clonality.

Profiled with immunoSEQ multiplex PCR; TCRdb holds only in-frame clones, not every one. The sample has about 15,000 clones, around 72% seen once. This clone has only a few counts. As yet, its antigen is unknown. The CDR3 extends over 15 amino acids. V lost 6 bases to trimming and J lost 0 bases; unmatched junction nucleotides: 7. Germline CDR1 reads SEHNR; CDR2 reads FQNEAQ (reference sequence). Sample: PBMCs, taken before nivolumab (anti-PD-1) treatment. This sequence joins TRBV7-9 and TRBJ1-2; 7 bases align to TRBD1. The origin of this receptor is a person aged 35-80 years with oral cavity squamous cell carcinoma. The CDR3 loop reads CASSSRQGANYGYTF. For the CDR3, the DNA is TGTGCCAGCAGTTCTCGACAGGGAGCTAACTATGGCTACACCTTC.